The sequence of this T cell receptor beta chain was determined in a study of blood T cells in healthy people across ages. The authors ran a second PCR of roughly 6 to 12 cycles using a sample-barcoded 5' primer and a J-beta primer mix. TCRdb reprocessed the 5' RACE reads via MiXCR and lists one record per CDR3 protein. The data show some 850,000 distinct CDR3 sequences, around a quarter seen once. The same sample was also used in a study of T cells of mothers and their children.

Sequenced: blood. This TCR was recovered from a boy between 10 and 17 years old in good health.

CDR3 DNA: TGTGCCACCAGTGATCCCCGGACCTTAAATGAGCAGTTCTTC. Translated: CATSDPRTLNEQFF. The V call is TRBV24-1, the J call TRBJ2-5, with no clear D. The J call may be wrong; the DNA end is better matched by TRBJ2-1. Germline assignment: CDR1 KGHDR and CDR2 SFDVKD. The CDR3 sequence is 14 residues long.